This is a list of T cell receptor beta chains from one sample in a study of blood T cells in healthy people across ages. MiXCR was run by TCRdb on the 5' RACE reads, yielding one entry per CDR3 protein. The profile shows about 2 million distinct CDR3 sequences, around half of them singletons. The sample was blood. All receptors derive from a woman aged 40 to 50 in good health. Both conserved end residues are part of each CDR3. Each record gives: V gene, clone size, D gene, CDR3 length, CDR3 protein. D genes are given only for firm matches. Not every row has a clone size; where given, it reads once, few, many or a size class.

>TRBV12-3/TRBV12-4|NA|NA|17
CASRGRDKITGANVLTF
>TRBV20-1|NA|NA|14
CSARDWDSYNEQYF
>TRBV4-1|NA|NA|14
CASSPLTGNTEAFF
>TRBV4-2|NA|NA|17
CASSQDSDGQFSYEQYF
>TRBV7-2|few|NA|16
CASSLGSTGASYEQYF
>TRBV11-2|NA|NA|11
CASSPRDAQFF
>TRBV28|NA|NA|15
CASGLGGLSTDTQYF
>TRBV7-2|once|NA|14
CASSRQDRSYEQFF
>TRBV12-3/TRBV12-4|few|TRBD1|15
CASSPTGVGQETQYF
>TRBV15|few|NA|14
CATSREQGSYGYTF
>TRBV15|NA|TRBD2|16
CATRSSGGSNRETQYF
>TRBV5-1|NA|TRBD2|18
CASSLEIAGAPSGDTQYF
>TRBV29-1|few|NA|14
CSVEGGVGYNEQFF
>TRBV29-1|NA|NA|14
CSVEEGSVLETQYF
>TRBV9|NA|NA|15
CASSTGGLGSNEQFF
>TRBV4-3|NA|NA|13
CASSQPNCGGDTF
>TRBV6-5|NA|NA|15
CASSYLQASSYEQYF
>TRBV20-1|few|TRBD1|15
CSATRTGEINGELFF
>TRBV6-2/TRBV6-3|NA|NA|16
CASGREGSGGEETQYF
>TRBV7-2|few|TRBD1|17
CASSLETRGPEEETQYF
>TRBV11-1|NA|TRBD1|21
CASSRGQGARYFLAPGYEQYF
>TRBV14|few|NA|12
CASSQGWTEAFF
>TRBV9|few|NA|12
CASGGGNTEAFF
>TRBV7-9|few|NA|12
CASSLGALEQFF
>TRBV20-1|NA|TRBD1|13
CSAPGTDLYEQYF
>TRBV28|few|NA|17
CASSSTLGLRDFNEQFF
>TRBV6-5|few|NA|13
CASSYSHGKTQYF
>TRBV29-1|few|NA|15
CSAGPIQGRDYGYTF
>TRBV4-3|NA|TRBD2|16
CASSRGLAGPPYEQYF
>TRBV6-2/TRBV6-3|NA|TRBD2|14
CATGEAGPYNGQFF
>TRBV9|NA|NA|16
CASSVVGGDIYNEQFF
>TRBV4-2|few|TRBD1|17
CASSQRQGEGTKNIQYF
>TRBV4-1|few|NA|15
CASSQEGTEYNEQFF
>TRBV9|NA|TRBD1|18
CASSRTGGAGYSTDTQYF
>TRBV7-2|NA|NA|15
CASSLLITGIIGYTF
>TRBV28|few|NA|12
CASTGARYEQYF
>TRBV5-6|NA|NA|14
CASSFVDAKETQYF
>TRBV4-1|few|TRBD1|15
CASSQLGQTNEKLFF
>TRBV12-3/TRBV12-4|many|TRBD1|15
CASSLGTGGLETQYF
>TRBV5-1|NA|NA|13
CASSLDINTEAFF
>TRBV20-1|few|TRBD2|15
CSARDPGGARNEQFF
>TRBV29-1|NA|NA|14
CSVEATDPLGEQYF